Listed below are T cell receptor beta chains from one sample, sequenced in a study of T cell responses to AZD1222 COVID-19 vaccine. The assay was immunoSEQ multiplex PCR, and TCRdb's table has in-frame clones only and misses some. The table records 100,000 to 110,000 clones, 87% of them present only once. The sequencing used peripheral blood, collected on day 0 of MenACWY control vaccination. These receptors all stem from an adult in good health. Both conserved end residues are part of each CDR3. A D gene is named only where the DNA matches it firmly. Where a row states a size, it is once, few, many or the class of an expanded clone; other rows omit it.

J gene: TRBJ2-7; D gene: .; V gene: TRBV6-6; clone size: .; CDR3 protein: CASSYDRLNSYEQYF; CDR3 DNA: TGTGCCAGCAGTTACGACAGGCTGAACTCCTACGAGCAGTACTTC
J gene: TRBJ2-5; D gene: TRBD2; V gene: TRBV6-6; clone size: .; CDR3 protein: CASSYSWGGETQYF; CDR3 DNA: TGTGCCAGCAGTTACTCCTGGGGAGGGGAGACCCAGTACTTC
J gene: TRBJ1-3; D gene: TRBD1; V gene: TRBV19; clone size: .; CDR3 protein: CASSQTTTGVGNTIYF; CDR3 DNA: TGTGCCAGTAGCCAAACGACGACAGGGGTGGGAAACACCATATATTTT
J gene: TRBJ2-5; D gene: TRBD2; V gene: TRBV4-3; clone size: .; CDR3 protein: CASSQDFRGGSQETQYF; CDR3 DNA: TGCGCCAGCAGCCAAGATTTCCGCGGGGGGTCCCAAGAGACCCAGTACTTC
J gene: TRBJ2-2; D gene: .; V gene: TRBV18; clone size: .; CDR3 protein: CASSPLPLGFTGELFF; CDR3 DNA: TGTGCCAGCTCACCACTGCCTTTGGGGTTCACCGGGGAGCTGTTTTTT
J gene: TRBJ1-6; D gene: .; V gene: TRBV9; clone size: .; CDR3 protein: CASSVARANSPLHF; CDR3 DNA: TGTGCCAGCAGCGTAGCCAGGGCTAATTCACCCCTCCACTTT
J gene: TRBJ1-2; D gene: .; V gene: TRBV7-8; clone size: .; CDR3 protein: CASSLTDINYGYTF; CDR3 DNA: TGTGCCAGCAGCTTGACAGACATTAACTATGGCTACACCTTC
J gene: TRBJ1-2; D gene: TRBD1; V gene: TRBV5-1; clone size: .; CDR3 protein: CASRAGTEYGYTF; CDR3 DNA: TGCGCCAGCAGAGCCGGGACAGAATATGGCTACACCTTC
J gene: TRBJ2-7; D gene: TRBD1; V gene: TRBV5-4; clone size: .; CDR3 protein: CASSPSGTVFSEQYF; CDR3 DNA: TGTGCCAGCAGCCCTTCCGGGACAGTTTTCTCCGAGCAGTACTTC
J gene: TRBJ1-1; D gene: TRBD1; V gene: TRBV3-1/TRBV3-2; clone size: .; CDR3 protein: CASSQEGGGEDTEAFF; CDR3 DNA: TGTGCCAGCAGCCAAGAGGGAGGGGGCGAGGACACTGAAGCTTTCTTT
J gene: TRBJ2-4; D gene: .; V gene: TRBV28; clone size: .; CDR3 protein: CATRGRDIQYF; CDR3 DNA: TGTGCCACCCGGGGGCGAGACATTCAGTACTTC
J gene: TRBJ2-7; D gene: .; V gene: TRBV5-3; clone size: .; CDR3 protein: CARSFAGFRPAQRNYEQYF; CDR3 DNA: TGTGCCAGAAGCTTCGCCGGGTTTCGGCCCGCCCAGAGAAACTACGAGCAGTACTTC
J gene: TRBJ2-2; D gene: .; V gene: TRBV4-3; clone size: .; CDR3 protein: CASSVRLVDTGELFF; CDR3 DNA: TGCGCCAGCAGCGTCCGGCTAGTGGACACCGGGGAGCTGTTTTTT
J gene: TRBJ2-7; D gene: TRBD1; V gene: TRBV28; clone size: few; CDR3 protein: CASSFDRDPYEQYF; CDR3 DNA: TGTGCCAGCAGTTTCGACAGGGATCCCTACGAGCAGTACTTC
J gene: TRBJ2-7; D gene: TRBD2; V gene: TRBV9; clone size: .; CDR3 protein: CASSRGLAGGNSYEQYF; CDR3 DNA: TGTGCCAGCAGCCGCGGACTAGCGGGGGGGAACTCCTACGAGCAGTACTTC
J gene: TRBJ1-5; D gene: TRBD1; V gene: TRBV10-1; clone size: once; CDR3 protein: CASSGSGQGNQPQHF; CDR3 DNA: TGCGCCAGCAGTGGCTCGGGACAGGGGAATCAGCCCCAGCATTTT
J gene: TRBJ1-2; D gene: .; V gene: TRBV24-1; clone size: .; CDR3 protein: CATSDPQDYGYTF; CDR3 DNA: TGTGCCACCAGTGATCCACAGGACTATGGCTACACCTTC
J gene: TRBJ2-2; D gene: .; V gene: TRBV28; clone size: .; CDR3 protein: CASSPGDLLTGELFF; CDR3 DNA: TGTGCCAGCAGCCCGGGCGACCTACTCACCGGGGAGCTGTTTTTT
J gene: TRBJ2-7; D gene: .; V gene: TRBV19; clone size: .; CDR3 protein: CASSSRTNSYEQYF; CDR3 DNA: TGTGCCAGTAGTTCTAGAACAAACTCCTACGAGCAGTACTTC
J gene: TRBJ2-1; D gene: TRBD2; V gene: TRBV5-1; clone size: once; CDR3 protein: CASSSDGTSGNVEFF; CDR3 DNA: TGCGCCAGCAGTTCCGACGGGACTAGCGGGAATGTTGAGTTCTTC
J gene: TRBJ2-2; D gene: TRBD1; V gene: TRBV2; clone size: .; CDR3 protein: CASSSGTGNTGELFF; CDR3 DNA: TGTGCCAGCAGTTCCGGGACAGGGAACACCGGGGAGCTGTTTTTT
J gene: TRBJ1-3; D gene: .; V gene: TRBV7-2; clone size: .; CDR3 protein: CASSSLGGDTIYF; CDR3 DNA: TGTGCCAGCAGCAGCCTCGGGGGGGACACCATATATTTT
J gene: TRBJ2-5; D gene: .; V gene: TRBV6-6; clone size: .; CDR3 protein: CASSYRGETQYF; CDR3 DNA: TGTGCCAGCAGTTATAGGGGAGAGACCCAGTACTTC
J gene: TRBJ2-1; D gene: .; V gene: TRBV5-1; clone size: .; CDR3 protein: CASSLVGGGAPNEQFF; CDR3 DNA: TGCGCCAGCAGCTTGGTGGGTGGGGGGGCCCCGAATGAGCAGTTCTTC
J gene: TRBJ1-2; D gene: TRBD1; V gene: TRBV6-5; clone size: .; CDR3 protein: CASSYYRGLGGGYTF; CDR3 DNA: TGTGCCAGCAGTTACTACAGGGGCCTTGGGGGCGGCTACACCTTC
J gene: TRBJ1-4; D gene: TRBD1; V gene: TRBV2; clone size: once; CDR3 protein: CASSGRDRGFNEKLFF; CDR3 DNA: TGTGCCAGCAGTGGCCGGGACAGGGGCTTTAATGAAAAACTGTTTTTT
J gene: TRBJ2-3; D gene: TRBD2; V gene: TRBV4-3; clone size: .; CDR3 protein: CASSQDPPSGVISTDTQYF; CDR3 DNA: TGCGCCAGCAGCCAAGATCCCCCTAGCGGGGTCATTAGCACAGATACGCAGTATTTT
J gene: TRBJ2-1; D gene: .; V gene: TRBV6-1; clone size: .; CDR3 protein: CASSERFMDRMYNEQFF; CDR3 DNA: TGTGCCAGCAGTGAACGCTTTATGGACAGAATGTACAATGAGCAGTTCTTC
J gene: TRBJ2-7; D gene: .; V gene: TRBV19; clone size: .; CDR3 protein: CASRSQGTVTYEQYF; CDR3 DNA: TGTGCCAGTAGATCCCAGGGGACGGTTACCTACGAGCAGTACTTC
J gene: TRBJ1-3; D gene: .; V gene: TRBV5-6; clone size: .; CDR3 protein: CASSPRNSGNTIYF; CDR3 DNA: TGTGCCAGCAGCCCCCGCAACTCTGGAAACACCATATATTTT
J gene: TRBJ1-6; D gene: .; V gene: TRBV4-1; clone size: .; CDR3 protein: CASSQQGFYNSPLHF; CDR3 DNA: TGCGCCAGCAGCCAACAGGGCTTCTATAATTCACCCCTCCACTTT
J gene: TRBJ1-1; D gene: TRBD1; V gene: TRBV5-1; clone size: .; CDR3 protein: CASSLTGQGPTEAFF; CDR3 DNA: TGCGCCAGCAGCCTAACAGGACAGGGCCCCACTGAAGCTTTCTTT
J gene: TRBJ2-1; D gene: .; V gene: TRBV24-1; clone size: .; CDR3 protein: CATSDFLGGSYNEQFF; CDR3 DNA: TGTGCCACCAGTGATTTTCTGGGAGGATCCTACAATGAGCAGTTCTTC